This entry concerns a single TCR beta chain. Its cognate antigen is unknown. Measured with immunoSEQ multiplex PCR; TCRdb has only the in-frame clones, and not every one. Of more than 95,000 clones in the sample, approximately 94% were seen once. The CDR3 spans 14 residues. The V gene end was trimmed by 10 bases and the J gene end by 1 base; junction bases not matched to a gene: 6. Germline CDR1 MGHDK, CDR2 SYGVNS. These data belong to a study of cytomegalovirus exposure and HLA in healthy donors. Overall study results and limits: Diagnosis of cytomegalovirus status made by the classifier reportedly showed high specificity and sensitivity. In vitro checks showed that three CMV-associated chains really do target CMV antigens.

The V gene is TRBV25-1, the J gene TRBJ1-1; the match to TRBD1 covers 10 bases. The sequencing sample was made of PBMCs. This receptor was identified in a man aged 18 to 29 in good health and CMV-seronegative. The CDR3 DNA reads TGTGCCACCAGGGGACAGGGGAGGAACACTGAAGCTTTCTTT. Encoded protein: CATRGQGRNTEAFF.